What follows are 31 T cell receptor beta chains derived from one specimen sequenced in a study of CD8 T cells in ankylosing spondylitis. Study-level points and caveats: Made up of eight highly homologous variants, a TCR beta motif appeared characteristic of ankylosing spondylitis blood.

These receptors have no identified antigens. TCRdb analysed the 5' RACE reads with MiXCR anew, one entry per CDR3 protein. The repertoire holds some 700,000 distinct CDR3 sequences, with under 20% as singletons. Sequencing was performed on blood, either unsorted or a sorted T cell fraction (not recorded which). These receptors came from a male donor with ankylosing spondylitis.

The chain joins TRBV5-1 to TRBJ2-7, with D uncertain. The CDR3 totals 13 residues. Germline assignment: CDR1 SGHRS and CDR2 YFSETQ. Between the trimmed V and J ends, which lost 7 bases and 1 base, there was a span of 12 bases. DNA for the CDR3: TGCGCCAGCTCCGAGACGGTTTCCTACGAGCAGTACTTC. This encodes CASSETVSYEQYF.

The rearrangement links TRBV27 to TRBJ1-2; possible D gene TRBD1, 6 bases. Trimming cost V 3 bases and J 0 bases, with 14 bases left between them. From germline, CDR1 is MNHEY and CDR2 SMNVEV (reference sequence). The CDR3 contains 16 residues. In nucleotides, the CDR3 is TGTGCCAGCAGTTTTCAGGGGAAGGGAACTAACTATGGCTACACCTTC. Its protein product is CASSFQGKGTNYGYTF.

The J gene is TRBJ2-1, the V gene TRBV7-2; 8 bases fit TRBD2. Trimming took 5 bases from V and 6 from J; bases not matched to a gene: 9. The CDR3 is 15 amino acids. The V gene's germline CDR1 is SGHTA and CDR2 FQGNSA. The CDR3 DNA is TGTGCCAGCAGCCCCGGACTAGCTCTCACCAATGAGCAGTTCTTC. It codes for CASSPGLALTNEQFF.

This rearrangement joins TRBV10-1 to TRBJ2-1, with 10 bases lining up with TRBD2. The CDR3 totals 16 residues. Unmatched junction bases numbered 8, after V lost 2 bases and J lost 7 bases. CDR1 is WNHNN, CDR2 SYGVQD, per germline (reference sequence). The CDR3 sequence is CASSEVPAGGRNEQFF. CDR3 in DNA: TGCGCCAGCAGTGAGGTCCCAGCGGGGGGGAGGAATGAGCAGTTCTTC.

CDR3 sequence: CSVELWTANYGYTF. CDR3 bases: TGCAGCGTCGAGCTATGGACAGCTAACTATGGCTACACCTTC. The chain employs TRBV29-1 and TRBJ1-2, with D possibly TRBD1 on 6 matching bases. Germline CDR1 and CDR2: SQVTM and ANQGSEA. Between the trimmed V and J ends, which lost 6 bases and 0 bases, there was a span of 14 bases. CDR3 size: 14 residues.

The CDR3 spells CASSWGAGLGGYTF. The CDR3, as DNA: TGTGCCAGCAGCTGGGGCGCGGGATTGGGTGGCTACACCTTC. The rearrangement joins TRBV7-2 to TRBJ1-2; D possibly corresponds to TRBD1 (5 bases). V was shortened by 4 bases and J by 7 bases, with 16 bases between the two germline ends. CDR1 is SGHTA and CDR2 is FQGNSA in the germline V gene. The CDR3 runs to 14 residues. Based on the CDR3 plus reference TRBV7-2 and TRBJ1-2, the full variable domain is GAGVSQSPSNKVTEKGKDVELRCDPISGHTALYWYRQSLGQGLEFLIYFQGNSAPDKSGLPSDRFSAERTGGSVSTLTIQRTQQEDSAVYLCASSWGAGLGGYTFGSGTRLTVV.

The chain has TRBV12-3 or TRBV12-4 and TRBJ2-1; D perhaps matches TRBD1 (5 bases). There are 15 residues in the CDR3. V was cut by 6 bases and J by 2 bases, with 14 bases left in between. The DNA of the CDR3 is TGTGCCAGCAGCCAAGACAGCGCCCCCTACAATGAGCAGTTCTTC. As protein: CASSQDSAPYNEQFF.

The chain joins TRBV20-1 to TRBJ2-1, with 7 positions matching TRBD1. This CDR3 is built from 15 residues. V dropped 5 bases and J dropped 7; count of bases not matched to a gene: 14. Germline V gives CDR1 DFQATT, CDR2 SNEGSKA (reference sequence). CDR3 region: CSAQTPDRVKNEQFF. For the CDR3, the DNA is TGCAGTGCTCAAACCCCAGACAGGGTTAAAAATGAGCAGTTCTTC.

The chain's CDR3 is CASTDTGLGEQYF. The CDR3 DNA reads as TGTGCCAGCACAGACACGGGCCTAGGGGAGCAGTACTTC. The chain uses TRBV12-3 or TRBV12-4 and TRBJ2-7, with unresolved D. The CDR3 length is 13 residues. The V end was cut by 7 bases, the J end by 7 bases, with 17 bases between.

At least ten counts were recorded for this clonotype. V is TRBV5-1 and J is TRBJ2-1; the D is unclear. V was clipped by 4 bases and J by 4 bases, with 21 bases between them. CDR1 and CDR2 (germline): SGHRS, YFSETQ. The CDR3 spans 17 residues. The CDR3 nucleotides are TGCGCCAGCAGCAGGCCAAATTTGGGTCAAGGTTACAATGAGCAGTTCTTC. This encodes CASSRPNLGQGYNEQFF.

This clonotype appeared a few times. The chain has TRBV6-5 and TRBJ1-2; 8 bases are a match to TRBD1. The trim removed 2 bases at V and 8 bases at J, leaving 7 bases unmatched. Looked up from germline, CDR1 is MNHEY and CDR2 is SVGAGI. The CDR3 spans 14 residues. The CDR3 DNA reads TGTGCCAGCAGTTACGTGTCCGGGACAGGAGGCTACACCTTC. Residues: CASSYVSGTGGYTF.

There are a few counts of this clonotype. Here the CDR3 reads CASSLVQSNSPLHF. As DNA, the CDR3 is TGTGCCAGCAGTTTAGTACAGTCGAATTCACCCCTCCACTTT. The genes are TRBV12-3 or TRBV12-4 and TRBJ1-6, with no clear D. V gave up 1 base and J gave up 7 bases, with 8 bases separating them. CDR3 length: 14 residues.

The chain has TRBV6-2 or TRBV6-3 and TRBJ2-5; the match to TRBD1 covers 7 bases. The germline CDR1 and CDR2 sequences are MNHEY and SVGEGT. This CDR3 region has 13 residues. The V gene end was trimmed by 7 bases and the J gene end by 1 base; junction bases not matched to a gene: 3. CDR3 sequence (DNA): TGTGCCAGCAAGGGACAGTCCCAAGAGACCCAGTACTTC. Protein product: CASKGQSQETQYF.

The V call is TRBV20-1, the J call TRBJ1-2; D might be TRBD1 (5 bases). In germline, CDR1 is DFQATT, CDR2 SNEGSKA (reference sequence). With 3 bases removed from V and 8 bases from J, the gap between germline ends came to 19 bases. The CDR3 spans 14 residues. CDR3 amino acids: CSASATRTRDGYTF. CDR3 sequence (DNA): TGCAGTGCTAGCGCCACCCGGACTCGGGACGGCTACACCTTC.

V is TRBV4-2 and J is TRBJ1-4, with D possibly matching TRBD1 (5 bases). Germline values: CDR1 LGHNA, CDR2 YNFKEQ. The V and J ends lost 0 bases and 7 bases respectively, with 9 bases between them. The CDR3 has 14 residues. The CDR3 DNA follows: TGTGCCAGCAGCCAAGAGATACAGGTTGAAAAACTGTTTTTT. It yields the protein CASSQEIQVEKLFF.

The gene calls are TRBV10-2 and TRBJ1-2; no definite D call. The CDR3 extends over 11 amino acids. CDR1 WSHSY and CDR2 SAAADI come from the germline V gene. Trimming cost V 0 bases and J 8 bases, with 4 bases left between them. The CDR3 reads CASSESDGYTF. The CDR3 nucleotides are TGCGCCAGCAGTGAGTCAGACGGCTACACCTTC.

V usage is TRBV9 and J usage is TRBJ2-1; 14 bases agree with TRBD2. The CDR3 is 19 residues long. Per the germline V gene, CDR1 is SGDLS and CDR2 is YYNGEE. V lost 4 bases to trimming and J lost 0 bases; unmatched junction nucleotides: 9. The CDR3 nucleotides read TGTGCCAGCAGCAGGACTAGCGGGGGGCACGCAAGCTCCTACAATGAGCAGTTCTTC. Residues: CASSRTSGGHASSYNEQFF. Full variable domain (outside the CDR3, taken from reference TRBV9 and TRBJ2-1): DSGVTQTPKHLITATGQRVTLRCSPRSGDLSVYWYQQSLDQGLQFLIQYYNGEERAKGNILERFSAQQFPDLHSELNLSSLELGDSALYFCASSRTSGGHASSYNEQFFGPGTRLTVL.

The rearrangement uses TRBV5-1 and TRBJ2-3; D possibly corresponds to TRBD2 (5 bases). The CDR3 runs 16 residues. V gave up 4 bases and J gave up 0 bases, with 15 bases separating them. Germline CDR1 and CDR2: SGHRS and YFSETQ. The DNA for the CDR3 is TGCGCCAGCAGCCCTTCGTGGACTTCCAGCACAGATACGCAGTATTTT. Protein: CASSPSWTSSTDTQYF. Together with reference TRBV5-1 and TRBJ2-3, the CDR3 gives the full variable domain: KAGVTQTPRYLIKTRGQQVTLSCSPISGHRSVSWYQQTPGQGLQFLFEYFSETQRNKGNFPGRFSGRQFSNSRSEMNVSTLELGDSALYLCASSPSWTSSTDTQYFGPGTRLTVL.

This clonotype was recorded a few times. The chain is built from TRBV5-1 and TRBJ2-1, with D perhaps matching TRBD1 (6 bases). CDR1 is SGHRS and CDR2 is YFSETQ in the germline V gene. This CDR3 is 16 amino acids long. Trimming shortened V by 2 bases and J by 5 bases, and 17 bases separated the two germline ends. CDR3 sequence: CASSFHRAWGDNEQFF. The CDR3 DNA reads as TGCGCCAGCAGCTTTCACAGGGCTTGGGGCGACAATGAGCAGTTCTTC.

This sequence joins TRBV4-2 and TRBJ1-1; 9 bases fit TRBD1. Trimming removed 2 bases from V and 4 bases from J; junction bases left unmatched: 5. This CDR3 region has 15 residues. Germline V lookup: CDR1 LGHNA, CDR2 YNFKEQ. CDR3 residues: CASSQSRTGATEAFF. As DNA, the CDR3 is TGTGCCAGCAGCCAATCCCGGACAGGGGCCACTGAAGCTTTCTTT.

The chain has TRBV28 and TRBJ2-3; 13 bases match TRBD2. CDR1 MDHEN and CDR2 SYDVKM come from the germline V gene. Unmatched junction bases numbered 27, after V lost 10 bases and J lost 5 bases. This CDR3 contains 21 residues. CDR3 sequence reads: CAIGPLRPGQEGLAGEDTQYF. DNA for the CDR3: TGTGCCATCGGCCCCCTTCGGCCGGGACAGGAAGGACTAGCGGGAGAAGATACGCAGTATTTT.

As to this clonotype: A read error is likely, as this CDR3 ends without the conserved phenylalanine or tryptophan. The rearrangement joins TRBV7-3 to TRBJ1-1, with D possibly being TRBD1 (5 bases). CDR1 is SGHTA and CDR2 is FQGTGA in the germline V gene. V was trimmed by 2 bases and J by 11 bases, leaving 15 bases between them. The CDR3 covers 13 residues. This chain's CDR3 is CASSLVTTEVAFL. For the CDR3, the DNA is TGTGCCAGCAGCTTAGTAACGACAGAGGTCGCTTTCTTA.

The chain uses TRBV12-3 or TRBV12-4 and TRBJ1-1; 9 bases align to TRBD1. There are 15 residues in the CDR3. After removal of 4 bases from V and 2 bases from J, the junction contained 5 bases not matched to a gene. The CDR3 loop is CASSSPGQGNTEAFF. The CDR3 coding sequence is TGTGCCAGCAGTTCACCGGGACAGGGAAACACTGAAGCTTTCTTT.

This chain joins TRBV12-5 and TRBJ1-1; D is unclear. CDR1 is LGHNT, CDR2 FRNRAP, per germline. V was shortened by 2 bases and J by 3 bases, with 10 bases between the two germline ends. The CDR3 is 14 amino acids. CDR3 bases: TGTGCTAGTGGTTTGTTCCCGACGGACACTGAAGCTTTCTTT. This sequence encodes CASGLFPTDTEAFF.

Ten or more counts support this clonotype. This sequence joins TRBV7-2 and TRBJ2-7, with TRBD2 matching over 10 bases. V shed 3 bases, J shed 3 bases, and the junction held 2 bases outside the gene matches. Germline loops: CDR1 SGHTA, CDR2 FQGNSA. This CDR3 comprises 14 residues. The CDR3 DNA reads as TGTGCCAGCAGCTTCACTAGCGGGAACTACGAGCAGTACTTC. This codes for CASSFTSGNYEQYF.

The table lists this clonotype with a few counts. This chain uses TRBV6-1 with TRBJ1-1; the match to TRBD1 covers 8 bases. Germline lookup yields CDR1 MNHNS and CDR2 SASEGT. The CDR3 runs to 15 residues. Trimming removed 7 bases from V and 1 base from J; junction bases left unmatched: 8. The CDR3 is CASTLTGASNTEAFF. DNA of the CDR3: TGTGCCAGCACCTTGACAGGGGCGTCGAACACTGAAGCTTTCTTT.

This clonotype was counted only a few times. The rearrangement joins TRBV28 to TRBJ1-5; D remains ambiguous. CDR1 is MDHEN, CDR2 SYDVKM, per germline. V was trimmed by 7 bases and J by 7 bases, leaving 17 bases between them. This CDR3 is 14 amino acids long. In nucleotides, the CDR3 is TGTGCCAGCATAGATCGGGGAGTAGGCCAGCCCCAGCATTTT. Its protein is CASIDRGVGQPQHF. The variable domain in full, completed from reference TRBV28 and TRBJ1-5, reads DVKVTQSSRYLVKRTGEKVFLECVQDMDHENMFWYRQDPGLGLRLIYFSYDVKMKEKGDIPEGYSVSREKKERFSLILESASTNQTSMYLCASIDRGVGQPQHFGDGTRLSIL.

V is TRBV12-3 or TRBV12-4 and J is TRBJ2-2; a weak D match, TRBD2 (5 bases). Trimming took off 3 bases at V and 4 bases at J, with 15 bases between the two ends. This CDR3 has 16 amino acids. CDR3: CASSFRGTWITGELFF. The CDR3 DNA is TGTGCCAGCAGTTTTCGGGGAACTTGGATCACCGGGGAGCTGTTTTTT.

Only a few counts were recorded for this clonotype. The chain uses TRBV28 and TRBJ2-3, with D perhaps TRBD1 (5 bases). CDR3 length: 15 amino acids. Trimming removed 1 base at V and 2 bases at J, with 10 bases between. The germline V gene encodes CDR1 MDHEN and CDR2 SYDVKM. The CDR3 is CASSLYIGATDTQYF. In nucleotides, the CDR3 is TGTGCCAGCAGTTTATACATAGGGGCCACAGATACGCAGTATTTT.

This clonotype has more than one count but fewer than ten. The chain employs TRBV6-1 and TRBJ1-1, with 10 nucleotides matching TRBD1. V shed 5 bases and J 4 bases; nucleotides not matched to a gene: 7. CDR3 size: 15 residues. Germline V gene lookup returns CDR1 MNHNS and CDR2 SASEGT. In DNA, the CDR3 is TGTGCCAGCAGTCGACAGGGGGCTGAGGGCACTGAAGCTTTCTTT. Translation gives CASSRQGAEGTEAFF.

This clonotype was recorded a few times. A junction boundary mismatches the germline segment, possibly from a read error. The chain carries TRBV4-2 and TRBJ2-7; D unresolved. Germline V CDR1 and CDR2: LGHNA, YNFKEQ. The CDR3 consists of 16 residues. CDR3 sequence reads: CVSSQDPQRHTYEQYF. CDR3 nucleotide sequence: TGTGTCAGCAGCCAAGATCCACAACGGCACACCTACGAGCAGTACTTC.